These 11 T cell receptor beta chains came from one sample sequenced in a study of regulatory T cells in long-lasting Graves disease. According to the study, TCR beta libraries were built with iRepertoire HTBI primers and CDR3-region Arm-PCR. TCRdb re-analysed the multiplex PCR reads in MiXCR, keeping a single row per CDR3 protein. The table lists around 420,000 distinct CDR3 sequences, approximately 15% of them singletons. Time point described: newly diagnosed GD, antithyroid drugs for less than 3 months. Scientists built the TCR library using RNA that was extracted from PBMCs. The data also belong to a second study, concerning T cells in Graves' hyperthyroidism and ophthalmopathy.

The sequences come from peripheral blood mononuclear cells (PBMCs), collected at new diagnosis, from a patient treated with antithyroid drugs. The receptors derive from a woman aged 40 to 49 with Graves disease.

The rearrangement joins TRBV9 to TRBJ2-1; D is uncertain. The CDR3 contains 13 residues. Trimming took 2 bases from V and 3 from J, leaving 6 bases between them. CDR1 is SGDLS, CDR2 YYNGEE, per germline. CDR3: CASSVSNYNEQFF. Here the CDR3 DNA reads TGTGCCAGCAGCGTTAGCAACTACAATGAGCAGTTCTTC.

This clonotype showed up many times. This chain connects TRBV2 to TRBJ2-6; tentatively, D is TRBD1 (6 bases). V was cut by 7 bases and J by 0 bases, with 10 bases left in between. The length of the CDR3 is 15 residues. CDR1 SNHLY and CDR2 FYNNEI come from the germline V gene. CDR3 sequence: CASTAGASGANVLTF. CDR3 sequence (DNA): TGTGCCAGCACGGCAGGGGCCTCTGGGGCCAACGTCCTGACTTTC.

The gene calls are TRBV25-1 and TRBJ1-5; tentatively, D is TRBD1 (6 bases). Per germline, CDR1 MGHDK and CDR2 SYGVNS. V shed 2 bases and J shed 7 bases, with 21 bases lying between them. The CDR3 is 17 residues long. CDR3 amino acids: CASSEPPRRGQGQPQHF. The CDR3 DNA is TGTGCCAGCAGTGAACCCCCCCGCAGGGGTCAGGGCCAGCCCCAGCATTTT.

In the case of this clonotype: Since no conserved phenylalanine or tryptophan closes the CDR3, a read error is the likely cause. This CDR3 is CSAREMTSGTDTQYL. The CDR3 region has the DNA TGCAGTGCTAGAGAAATGACTAGCGGCACAGATACGCAGTATCTT. V is TRBV20-1 and J is TRBJ2-3, with 8 nucleotides matching TRBD2. The CDR3 length is 15 residues. The ends lost 0 bases at V and 1 base at J; junction bases unmatched: 3. Germline V gene lookup returns CDR1 DFQATT and CDR2 SNEGSKA (reference sequence).

This clonotype has ten or more counts. This chain connects TRBV28 to TRBJ2-2; 12 bases align to TRBD2. Germline values: CDR1 MDHEN, CDR2 SYDVKM. J lost 7 bases, V lost 4 bases, and 7 bases had no gene match. The CDR3 runs 16 residues. CDR3 sequence reads: CASSSRTSGTVGELFF. In DNA, the CDR3 is TGTGCCAGCAGTTCCCGGACTAGCGGGACGGTCGGGGAGCTGTTTTTT.

In its sample, this clonotype was seen many times. This sequence joins TRBV15 and TRBJ2-7, with TRBD2 identical over 7 bases. Germline trimming cut 0 bases from V and 3 bases from J; bases unmatched to any gene: 5. CDR1 is LNHNV, CDR2 YYDKDF, per germline (reference sequence). The CDR3 spans 15 residues. CDR3 nucleotides: TGTGCCACCAGCAGAGAGGTAGCGGGCAACTACGAGCAGTACTTC. Translation gives CATSREVAGNYEQYF. Supplemented by reference TRBV15 and TRBJ2-7, the full variable domain reads DAMVIQNPRYQVTQFGKPVTLSCSQTLNHNVMYWYQQKSSQAPKLLFHYYDKDFNNEADTPDNFQSRRPNTSFCFLDIRSPGLGDTAMYLCATSREVAGNYEQYFGPGTRLTVT.

There are many counts of this clonotype. This chain joins TRBV15 and TRBJ1-5; no clear D gene. CDR3 size: 16 residues. Per germline, CDR1 LNHNV and CDR2 YYDKDF (reference sequence). Trimming took 0 bases from V and 0 from J, leaving 9 bases between them. CDR3 sequence reads: CATSRDLGSSNQPQHF. Here the CDR3 DNA reads TGTGCCACCAGCAGAGATTTAGGGAGTAGCAATCAGCCCCAGCATTTT.

This clonotype was recorded at least ten times. This chain joins TRBV12-3 or TRBV12-4 and TRBJ2-2; D gene ambiguous. The germline V and J ends were trimmed by 1 base and 1 base, with 1 base remaining between them. The CDR3 extends over 13 amino acids. CDR3 sequence (DNA): TGTGCCAGCAGTTTAGGGAACACCGGGGAGCTGTTTTTT. It specifies CASSLGNTGELFF.

With respect to this clonotype: A read error may be the cause here, since a much bigger clone is one base away. The chain employs TRBV5-6 and TRBJ2-3; D not certain. Germline CDR1 and CDR2: SGHDT and YYEEEE. The CDR3 totals 11 residues. CDR3 protein: CDSSLLHTQYF. Written as DNA, the CDR3 is TGTGACAGCAGCTTGTTACATACGCAGTATTTT.

This clonotype was counted a few times. This chain uses TRBV15 with TRBJ2-1; D ambiguous. Germline loops: CDR1 LNHNV, CDR2 YYDKDF (reference sequence). This CDR3 has 13 amino acids. Trimming shortened V by 1 base and J by 4 bases, and 5 bases separated the two germline ends. CDR3 loop: CATSRAHYNEQFF. The CDR3, as DNA: TGTGCCACCAGCAGAGCCCATTACAATGAGCAGTTCTTC.

Many counts were recorded for this clonotype. The J gene is TRBJ1-1, the V gene TRBV18, with D maybe TRBD1 (5 bases). This CDR3 comprises 15 residues. CDR1 is KGHSH, CDR2 LQKENI, per germline. V shed 1 base and J shed 0 bases, with 9 bases lying between them. As DNA, the CDR3 is TGTGCCAGCTCACCACGGACACCATTGAACACTGAAGCTTTCTTT. The encoded protein is CASSPRTPLNTEAFF.